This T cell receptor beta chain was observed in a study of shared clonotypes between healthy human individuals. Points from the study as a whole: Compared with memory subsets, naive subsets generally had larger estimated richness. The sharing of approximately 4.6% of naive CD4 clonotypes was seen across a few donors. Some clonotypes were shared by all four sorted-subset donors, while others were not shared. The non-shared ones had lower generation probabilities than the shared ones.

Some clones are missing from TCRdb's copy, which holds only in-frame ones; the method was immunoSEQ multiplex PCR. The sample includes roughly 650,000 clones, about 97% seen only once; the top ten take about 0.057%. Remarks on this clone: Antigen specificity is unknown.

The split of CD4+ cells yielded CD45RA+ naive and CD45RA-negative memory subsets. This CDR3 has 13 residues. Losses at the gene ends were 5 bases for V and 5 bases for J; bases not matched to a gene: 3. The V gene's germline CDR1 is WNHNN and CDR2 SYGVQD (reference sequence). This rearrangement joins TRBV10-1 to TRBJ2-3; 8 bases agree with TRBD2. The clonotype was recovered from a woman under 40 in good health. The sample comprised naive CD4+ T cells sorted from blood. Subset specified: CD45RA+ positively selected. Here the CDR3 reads CASSREGGDTQYF. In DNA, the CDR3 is TGCGCCAGCAGTCGGGAGGGGGGAGATACGCAGTATTTT.